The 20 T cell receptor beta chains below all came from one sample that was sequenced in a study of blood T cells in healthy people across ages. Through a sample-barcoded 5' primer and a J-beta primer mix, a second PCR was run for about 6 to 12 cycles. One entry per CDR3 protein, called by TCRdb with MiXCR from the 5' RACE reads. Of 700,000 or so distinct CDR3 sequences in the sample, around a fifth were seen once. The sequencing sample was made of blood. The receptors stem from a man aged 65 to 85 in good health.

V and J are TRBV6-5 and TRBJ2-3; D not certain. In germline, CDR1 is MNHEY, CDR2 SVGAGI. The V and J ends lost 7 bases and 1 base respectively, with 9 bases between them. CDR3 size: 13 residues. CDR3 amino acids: CASTNEGTDTQYF. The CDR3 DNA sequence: TGTGCCAGCACCAACGAAGGCACAGATACGCAGTATTTT.

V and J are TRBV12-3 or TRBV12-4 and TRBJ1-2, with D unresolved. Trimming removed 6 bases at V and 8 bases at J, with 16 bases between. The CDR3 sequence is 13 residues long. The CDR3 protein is CASSTRASMGYTF. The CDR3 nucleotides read TGTGCCAGCAGCACACGGGCCTCTATGGGCTACACCTTC.

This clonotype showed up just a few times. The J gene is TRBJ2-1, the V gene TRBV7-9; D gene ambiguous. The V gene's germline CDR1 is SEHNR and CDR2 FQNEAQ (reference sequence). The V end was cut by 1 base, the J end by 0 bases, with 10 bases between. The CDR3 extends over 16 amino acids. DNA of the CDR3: TGTGCCAGCAGCTTAGATCTGCCCAGCTCCTACAATGAGCAGTTCTTC. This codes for CASSLDLPSSYNEQFF.

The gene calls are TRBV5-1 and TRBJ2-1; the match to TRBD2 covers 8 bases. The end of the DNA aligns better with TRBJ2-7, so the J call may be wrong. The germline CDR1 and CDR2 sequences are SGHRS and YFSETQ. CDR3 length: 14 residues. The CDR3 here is CASSLREGRGEQYF. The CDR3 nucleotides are TGCGCCAGCAGCTTGCGGGAGGGTCGAGGCGAGCAGTACTTC.

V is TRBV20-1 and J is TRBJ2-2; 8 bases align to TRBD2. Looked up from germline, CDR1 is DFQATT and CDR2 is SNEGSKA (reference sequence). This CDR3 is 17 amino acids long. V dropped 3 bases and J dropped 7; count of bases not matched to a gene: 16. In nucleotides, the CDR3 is TGCAGTGCTAGCCTTCTTTGGCTAGCGGGCGGGGTCGGGGAGCTGTTTTTT. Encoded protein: CSASLLWLAGGVGELFF.

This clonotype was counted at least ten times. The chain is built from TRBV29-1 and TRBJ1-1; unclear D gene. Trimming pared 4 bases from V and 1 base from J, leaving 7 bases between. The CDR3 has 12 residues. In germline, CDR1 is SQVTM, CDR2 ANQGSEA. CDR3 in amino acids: CSVALANTEAFF. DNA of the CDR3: TGCAGCGTTGCCCTAGCGAACACTGAAGCTTTCTTT.

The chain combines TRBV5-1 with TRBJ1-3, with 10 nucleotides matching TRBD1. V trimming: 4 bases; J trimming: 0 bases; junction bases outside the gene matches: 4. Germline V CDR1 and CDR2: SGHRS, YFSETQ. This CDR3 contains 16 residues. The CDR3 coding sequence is TGCGCCAGCAGCAAGGGACAGGGGAGCTCTGGAAACACCATATATTTT. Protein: CASSKGQGSSGNTIYF.

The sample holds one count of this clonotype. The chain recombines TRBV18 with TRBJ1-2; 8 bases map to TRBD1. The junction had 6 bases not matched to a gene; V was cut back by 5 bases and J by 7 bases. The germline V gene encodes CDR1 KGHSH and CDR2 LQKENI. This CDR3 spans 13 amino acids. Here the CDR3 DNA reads TGTGCCAGCTCAACGGGACAGGATCTTGGCTACACCTTC. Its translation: CASSTGQDLGYTF.

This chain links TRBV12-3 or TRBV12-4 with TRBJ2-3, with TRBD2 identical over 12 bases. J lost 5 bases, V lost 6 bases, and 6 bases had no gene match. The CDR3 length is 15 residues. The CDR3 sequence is CASSPTGLAGDTQYF. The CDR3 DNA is TGTGCCAGCAGCCCGACGGGACTAGCGGGAGATACGCAGTATTTT.

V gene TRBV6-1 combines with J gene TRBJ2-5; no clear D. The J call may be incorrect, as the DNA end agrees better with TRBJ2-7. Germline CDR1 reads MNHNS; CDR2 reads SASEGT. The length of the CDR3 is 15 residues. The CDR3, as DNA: TGTGCCAGCAGTGAAGCGGGCCACCGCTCCTACGAGCAGTACTTC. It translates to CASSEAGHRSYEQYF.

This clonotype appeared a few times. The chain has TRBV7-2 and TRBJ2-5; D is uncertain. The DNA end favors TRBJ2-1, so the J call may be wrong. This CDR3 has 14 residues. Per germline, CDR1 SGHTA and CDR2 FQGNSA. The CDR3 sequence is CASSPLTAHDEQFF. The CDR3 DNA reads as TGTGCCAGCAGCCCCCTTACTGCGCACGATGAGCAGTTCTTC.

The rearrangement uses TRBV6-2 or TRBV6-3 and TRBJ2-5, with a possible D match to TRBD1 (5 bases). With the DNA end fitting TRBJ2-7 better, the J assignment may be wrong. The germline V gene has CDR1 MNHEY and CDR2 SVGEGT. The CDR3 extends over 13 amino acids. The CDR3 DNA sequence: TGTGCCAGCAGTTACAGGGGTTCCTACGAGCAGTACGTC. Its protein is CASSYRGSYEQYV.

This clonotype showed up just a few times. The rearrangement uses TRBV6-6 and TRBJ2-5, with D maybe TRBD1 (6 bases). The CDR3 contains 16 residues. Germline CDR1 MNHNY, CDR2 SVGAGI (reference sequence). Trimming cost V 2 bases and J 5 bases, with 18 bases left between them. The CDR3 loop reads CASSYVGAVRRETQYF. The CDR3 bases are TGTGCCAGCAGTTACGTGGGGGCGGTGAGGCGGGAGACCCAGTACTTC.

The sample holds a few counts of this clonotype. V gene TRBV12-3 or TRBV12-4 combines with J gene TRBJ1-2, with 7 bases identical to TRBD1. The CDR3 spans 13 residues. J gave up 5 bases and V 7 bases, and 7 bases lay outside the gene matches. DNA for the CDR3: TGTGCCAGCATCAAGACAGGGTGGTATGGCTACACCTTC. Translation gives CASIKTGWYGYTF.

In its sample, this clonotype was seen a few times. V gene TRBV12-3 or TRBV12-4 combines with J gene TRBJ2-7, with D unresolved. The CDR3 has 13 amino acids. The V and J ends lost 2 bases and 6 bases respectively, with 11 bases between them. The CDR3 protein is CASSLRGTGEQYV. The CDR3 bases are TGTGCCAGCAGTTTAAGAGGTACGGGCGAGCAGTACGTC.

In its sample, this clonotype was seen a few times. This CDR3 reads CAITKEGEQFF. The CDR3 DNA reads as TGTGCCATCACTAAGGAGGGAGAGCAGTTCTTC. The V gene is TRBV10-3, the J gene TRBJ2-1, with a tentative D call TRBD2 (6 bases). The CDR3 is 11 amino acids. The V end was cut by 7 bases, the J end by 10 bases, with 11 bases between. Germline V CDR1 and CDR2: ENHRY, SYGVKD.

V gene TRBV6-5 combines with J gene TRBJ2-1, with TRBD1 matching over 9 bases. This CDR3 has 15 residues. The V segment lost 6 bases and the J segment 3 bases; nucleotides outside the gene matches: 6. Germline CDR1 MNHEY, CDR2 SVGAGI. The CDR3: CASSRGQGVYNEQFF. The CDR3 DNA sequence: TGTGCCAGCAGCCGGGGACAGGGAGTCTACAATGAGCAGTTCTTC.

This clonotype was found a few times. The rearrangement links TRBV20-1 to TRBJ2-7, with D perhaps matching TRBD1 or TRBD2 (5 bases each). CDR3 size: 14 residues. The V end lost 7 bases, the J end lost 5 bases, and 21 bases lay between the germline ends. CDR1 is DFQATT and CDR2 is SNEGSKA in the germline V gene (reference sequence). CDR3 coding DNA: TGCAGTGGATTTGGGGGTGGCCTGCGAGACGAGCAGTACTTC. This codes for CSGFGGGLRDEQYF.

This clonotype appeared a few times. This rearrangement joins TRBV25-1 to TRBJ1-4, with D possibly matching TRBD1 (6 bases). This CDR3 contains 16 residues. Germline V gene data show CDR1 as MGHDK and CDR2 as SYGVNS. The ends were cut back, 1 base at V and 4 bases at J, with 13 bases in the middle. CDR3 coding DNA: TGTGCCAGCAGTGAATTTGGGGGCTGGGATAATGAAAAACTGTTTTTT. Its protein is CASSEFGGWDNEKLFF.

The CDR3 sequence: CASSYGVQETQYF. The CDR3 region has the DNA TGTGCCAGCAGTTATGGCGTCCAAGAGACCCAGTACTTC. The chain employs TRBV12-3 or TRBV12-4 and TRBJ2-5; D uncertain. V lost 4 bases and J lost 1, with 7 bases in between. The CDR3 consists of 13 residues.